This T cell receptor beta chain is from a study of control samples from healthy donors and cancer patients. Between the trimmed V and J ends, which lost 2 bases and 0 bases, there was a span of 13 bases. In germline, CDR1 is GTSNPN, CDR2 SVGIG (reference sequence). The CDR3 length is 15 residues. Sequencing was performed with immunoSEQ multiplex PCR; in TCRdb, only in-frame clones are kept and a portion is missing. The sample has under 450,000 clones, approximately 90% seen once. The sequencing input was PBMCs. The TCR originated in a man aged 35 to 55 with head and neck cancer. The chain combines TRBV30 with TRBJ1-2; D may be TRBD1 (6 bases). The CDR3 DNA is TGTGCCTGGAGTATCAGGGGCCGAGCTAACTATGGCTACACCTTC. Translated: CAWSIRGRANYGYTF.